This TCR beta chain was identified during a study of blood T cell repertoires in COVID-19. The wider study: PBMCs, B-cell-depleted T cells, or T cells were the source of the cDNA or gDNA that made up the material.

The CDR3 consists of 14 residues. The germline gives CDR1 LNHNV, CDR2 YYDKDF (reference sequence). Trimming removed 1 base from V and 7 bases from J; junction bases left unmatched: 6. Per the study methods: The assay estimated nucleated cells by amplifying reference gene primers. Sequencing was performed with immunoSEQ multiplex PCR; in TCRdb, only in-frame clones are kept and a portion is missing. V and J calls and clone size are copied from that table; D and trimming were computed from the DNA. This table has about 160,000 clones, around 87% appearing once. It was during active infection that Seattle patients were enrolled and then longitudinally followed.

The source is a man in his fifties or sixties with COVID-19, enrolled during active disease. The rearrangement links TRBV15 to TRBJ1-2, with TRBD1 matching 7 bases. Sequenced: peripheral blood. In DNA form, the CDR3 reads TGTGCCACCAGCAGAGGTGTAGGGGGCCTTGGCTACACCTTC. Translated: CATSRGVGGLGYTF.